This paragraph reports one TCR beta chain. The specificity of this receptor is unknown. No quality values exist for individual bases; no much larger clone is one base distant. Genomic DNA was isolated from the sorted cells so that the TCRbeta CDR3 region could be sequenced. The immunoSEQ Assay was used for sequencing of TCRbeta CDR3 regions. This is the immuneACCESS table as TCRdb keeps it, with only in-frame sequences that have V and J called. A part of the clones is gone; compared with another copy, unresolved V genes explain less than half, and the rest is unexplained. Present in this sample are under 70,000 clones, about nine tenths of which were seen just once. 2% to 2.5% of the sample rests with the top ten. This sample was taken from a study of OX40 agonist ivuxolimab in advanced cancers. In terms of the full investigation: Ivuxolimab, which targeted the costimulatory receptor OX40 (CD134), was an agonistic, fully human IgG2 monoclonal antibody. The monotherapy dose-escalation portion (N of about 52 patients) of the phase I ivuxolimab trial is reported in the paper. Peripheral TCRbeta sequencing aimed to test whether ivuxolimab altered TCR sequence diversity and caused clonal T-cell expansion. Of the roughly 52 dose-escalation patients, hepatocellular carcinoma was present in approximately 20, melanoma in some 15, renal cell carcinoma in 9 and head and neck cancer in 9. The dose-escalation cohort was almost 85% male with a mean age of approximately 60 years, ranging from about 23 to 85. Prior anti-PD-1, anti-PD-L1 or anti-CTLA-4 therapy was permitted, and checkpoint inhibitors had been received by around 39% of dose-escalation patients. Intravenous ivuxolimab was administered to patients every 2 weeks at six dose levels: 0.01, 0.1, 0.3, 1.5, 3 and 10 mg/kg. Partial responses were achieved by three dose-escalation patients, of whom one had hepatocellular carcinoma and two had cutaneous melanoma. Overall results and qualifications from the work: In partial responders in the 0.1-3.0 mg/kg groups, normalized peripheral clonal expansion was found to be among the lowest, especially among CD8+ T cells. Low levels of normalized T-cell clonal expansion were also seen in some patients who did not respond. At doses of 0.1 to 3.0 mg/kg, clonal expansion of both CD4+ and CD8+ T cells in blood was seen between baseline and week 6. After ivuxolimab, more expanded clones were found on average in CD8+ T cells than in CD4+ T cells. Which antigens the clonally expanded peripheral T cells were specific for was not determined.

V lost 2 bases and J lost 1 base; the stretch between them is 9 bases long. The germline V gene sets CDR1 to MDHEN and CDR2 to SYDVKM. Inclusive of the bounding cysteine and phenylalanine, the CDR3 is 14 residues long. The CDR3 DNA has 42 bases and is translated from base 1. The trial excluded patients who had a history of autoimmune disease or were on systemic immunosuppression. Peripheral blood for TCR sequencing was drawn from every dose cohort at baseline, at cycle 4 day 1 and at cycle 7 day 1. The samples were drawn from a first-in-human, open-label, multicenter phase I dose-escalation trial of ivuxolimab. Adults with locally advanced or metastatic melanoma, renal cell carcinoma, hepatocellular carcinoma or head and neck squamous cell carcinoma were enrolled in the trial. Before TCR sequencing, CD4+ and CD8+ T cells were separately sorted from peripheral blood.

The source of this sequence is an adult with an advanced solid tumor such as melanoma, head and neck, liver or kidney cancer. The sequence joins TRBV28 to TRBJ2-7; TRBD1 is a possible D gene, resting on 5 matching bases. This material consisted of CD4+ or CD8+ T cells sorted from blood, taken in a trial of the OX40 agonist ivuxolimab. The DNA sequence is given as TGTGCCAGCAGTTTACAGGGAACGTCCTACGAGCAGTACTTC. Its translation is CASSLQGTSYEQYF.